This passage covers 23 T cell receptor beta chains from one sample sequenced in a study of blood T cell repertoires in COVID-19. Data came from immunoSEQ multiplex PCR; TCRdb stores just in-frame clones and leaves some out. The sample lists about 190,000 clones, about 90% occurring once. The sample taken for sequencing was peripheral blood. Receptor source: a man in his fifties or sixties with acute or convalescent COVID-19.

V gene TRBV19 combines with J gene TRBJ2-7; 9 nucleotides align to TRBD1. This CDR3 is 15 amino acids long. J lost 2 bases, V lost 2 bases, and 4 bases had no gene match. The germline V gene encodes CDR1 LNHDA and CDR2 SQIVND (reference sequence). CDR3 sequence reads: CASSIRTGETYEQYF. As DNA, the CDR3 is TGTGCCAGTAGTATAAGGACAGGGGAGACCTACGAGCAGTACTTC.

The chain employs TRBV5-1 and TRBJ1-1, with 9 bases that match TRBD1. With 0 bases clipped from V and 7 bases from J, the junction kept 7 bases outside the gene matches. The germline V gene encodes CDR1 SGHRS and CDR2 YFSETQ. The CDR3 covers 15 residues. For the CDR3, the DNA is TGCGCCAGCAGCTTGGATGGGGACAGGGTTAATGAAGCTTTCTTT. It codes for CASSLDGDRVNEAFF.

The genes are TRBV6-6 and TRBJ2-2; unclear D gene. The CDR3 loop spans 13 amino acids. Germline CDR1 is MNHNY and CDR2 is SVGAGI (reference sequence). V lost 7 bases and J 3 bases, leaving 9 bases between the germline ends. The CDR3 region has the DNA TGTGCCAGCAAACAAGCGTACACCGGGGAGCTGTTTTTT. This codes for CASKQAYTGELFF.

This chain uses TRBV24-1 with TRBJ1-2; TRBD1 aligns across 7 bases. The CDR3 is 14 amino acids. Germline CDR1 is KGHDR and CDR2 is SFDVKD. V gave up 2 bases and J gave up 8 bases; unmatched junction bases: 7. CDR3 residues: CATSDSDRVGGYTF. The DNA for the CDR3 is TGTGCCACCAGTGATTCCGACAGGGTTGGAGGCTACACCTTC.

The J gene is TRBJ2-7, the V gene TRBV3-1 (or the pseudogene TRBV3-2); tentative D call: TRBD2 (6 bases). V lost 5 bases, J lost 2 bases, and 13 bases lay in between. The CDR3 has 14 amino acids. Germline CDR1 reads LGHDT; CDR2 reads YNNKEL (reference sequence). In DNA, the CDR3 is TGTGCCAGCAGCAAAGGGACGGGAGCCTACGAGCAGTACTTC. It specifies CASSKGTGAYEQYF.

DNA of the CDR3: TGTGCCAGCAGTCCCGACAGGCGGGGGGGAACAGATACGCAGTATTTT. The encoded protein is CASSPDRRGGTDTQYF. The chain recombines TRBV7-2 with TRBJ2-3; 9 bases map to TRBD2. CDR3 length: 16 residues. Germline loops: CDR1 SGHTA, CDR2 FQGNSA. V shed 6 bases and J 3 bases; nucleotides not matched to a gene: 10.

The CDR3 here is CSTRGGNGYTF. The CDR3 DNA sequence: TGCAGCACTAGAGGGGGCAATGGCTACACCTTC. The chain is built from TRBV29-1 and TRBJ1-2; 7 nucleotides align to TRBD1. Germline V gene lookup returns CDR1 SQVTM and CDR2 ANQGSEA. The CDR3 length is 11 residues. The J segment lost 6 bases and the V segment lost 8 bases, leaving 6 bases of the junction unmatched.

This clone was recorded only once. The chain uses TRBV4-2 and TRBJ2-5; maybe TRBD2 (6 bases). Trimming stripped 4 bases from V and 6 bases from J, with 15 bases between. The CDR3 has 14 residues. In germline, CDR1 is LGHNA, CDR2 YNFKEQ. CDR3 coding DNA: TGTGCCAGCAGCCCCGAACTAGCTGGAAAGACCCAGTACTTC. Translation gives CASSPELAGKTQYF.

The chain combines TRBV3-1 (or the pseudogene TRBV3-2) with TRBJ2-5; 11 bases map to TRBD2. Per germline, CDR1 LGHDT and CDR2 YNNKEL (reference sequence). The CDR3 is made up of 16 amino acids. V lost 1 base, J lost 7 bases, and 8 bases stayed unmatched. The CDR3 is CASSQGGTSGSGTQYF. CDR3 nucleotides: TGTGCCAGCAGCCAAGGGGGGACTAGCGGCTCGGGGACCCAGTACTTC.

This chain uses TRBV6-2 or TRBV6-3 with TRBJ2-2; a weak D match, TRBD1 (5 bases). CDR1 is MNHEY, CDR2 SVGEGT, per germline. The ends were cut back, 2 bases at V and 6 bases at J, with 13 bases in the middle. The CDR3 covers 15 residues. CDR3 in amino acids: CASSYDGLGPGELFF. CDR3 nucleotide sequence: TGTGCCAGCAGTTACGACGGGCTGGGGCCCGGGGAGCTGTTTTTT.

The CDR3: CASSLGKNRYNEQFF. The CDR3 DNA reads TGTGCCAGTAGTCTGGGCAAAAATCGGTACAATGAGCAGTTCTTC. The chain joins TRBV19 to TRBJ2-1, with D unclear. The V gene's germline CDR1 is LNHDA and CDR2 SQIVND (reference sequence). The V end lost 5 bases, the J end lost 4 bases, and 15 bases lay between the germline ends. This CDR3 is built from 15 residues.

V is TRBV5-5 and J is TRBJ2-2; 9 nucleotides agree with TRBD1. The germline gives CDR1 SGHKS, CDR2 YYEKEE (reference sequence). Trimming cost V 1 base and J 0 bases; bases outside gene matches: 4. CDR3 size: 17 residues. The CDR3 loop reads CASSLKGDRANTGELFF. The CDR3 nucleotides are TGTGCCAGCAGCTTGAAGGGGGACAGGGCGAACACCGGGGAGCTGTTTTTT.

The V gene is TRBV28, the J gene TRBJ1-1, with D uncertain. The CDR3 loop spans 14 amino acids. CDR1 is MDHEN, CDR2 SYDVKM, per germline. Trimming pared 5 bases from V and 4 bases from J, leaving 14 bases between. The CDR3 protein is CASSGFLGTTEAFF. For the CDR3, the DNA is TGTGCCAGCAGTGGGTTTCTGGGCACCACTGAAGCTTTCTTT. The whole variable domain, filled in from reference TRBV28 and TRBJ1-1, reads DVKVTQSSRYLVKRTGEKVFLECVQDMDHENMFWYRQDPGLGLRLIYFSYDVKMKEKGDIPEGYSVSREKKERFSLILESASTNQTSMYLCASSGFLGTTEAFFGQGTRLTVV.

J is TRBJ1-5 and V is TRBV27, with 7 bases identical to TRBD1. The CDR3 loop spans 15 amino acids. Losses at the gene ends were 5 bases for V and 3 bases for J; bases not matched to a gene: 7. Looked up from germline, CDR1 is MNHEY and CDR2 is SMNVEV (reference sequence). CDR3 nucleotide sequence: TGTGCCAGCAGTACCATTCAGGGGGTCAATCAGCCCCAGCATTTT. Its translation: CASSTIQGVNQPQHF.

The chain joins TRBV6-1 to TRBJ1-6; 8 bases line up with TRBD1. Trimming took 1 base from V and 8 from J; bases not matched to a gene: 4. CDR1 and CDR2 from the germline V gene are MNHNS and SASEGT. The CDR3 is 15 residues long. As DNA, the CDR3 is TGTGCCAGCAGTGAAGTCCGGACAGGGCATTCACCCCTCCACTTT. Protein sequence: CASSEVRTGHSPLHF.

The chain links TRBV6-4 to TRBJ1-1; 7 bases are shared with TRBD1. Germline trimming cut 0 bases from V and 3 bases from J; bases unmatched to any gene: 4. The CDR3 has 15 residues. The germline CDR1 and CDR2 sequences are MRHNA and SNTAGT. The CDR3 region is CASSDSADRYTEAFF. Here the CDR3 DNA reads TGTGCCAGCAGTGACTCTGCGGACAGGTACACTGAAGCTTTCTTT.

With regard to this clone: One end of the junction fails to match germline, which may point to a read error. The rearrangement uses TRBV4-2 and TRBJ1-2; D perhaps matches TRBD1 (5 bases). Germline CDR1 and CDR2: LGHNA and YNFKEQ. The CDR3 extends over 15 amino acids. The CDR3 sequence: CASSKEGPGSKGYTF. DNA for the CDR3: TGTGCCAGCAGCAAAGAGGGTCCAGGGTCGAAGGGCTACACCTTC.

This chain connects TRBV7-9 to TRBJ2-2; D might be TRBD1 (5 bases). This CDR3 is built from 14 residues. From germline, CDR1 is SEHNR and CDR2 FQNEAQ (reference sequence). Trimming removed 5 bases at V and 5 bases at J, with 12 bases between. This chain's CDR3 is CASSPQGVTGELFF. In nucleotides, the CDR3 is TGTGCCAGCAGCCCCCAAGGGGTAACCGGGGAGCTGTTTTTT.

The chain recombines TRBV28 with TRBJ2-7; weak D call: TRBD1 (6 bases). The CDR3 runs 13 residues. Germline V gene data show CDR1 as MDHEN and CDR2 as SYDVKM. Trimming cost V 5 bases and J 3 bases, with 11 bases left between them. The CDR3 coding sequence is TGTGCCAGCAGTGGGGACATCTTCTACGAGCAGTACTTC. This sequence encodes CASSGDIFYEQYF.

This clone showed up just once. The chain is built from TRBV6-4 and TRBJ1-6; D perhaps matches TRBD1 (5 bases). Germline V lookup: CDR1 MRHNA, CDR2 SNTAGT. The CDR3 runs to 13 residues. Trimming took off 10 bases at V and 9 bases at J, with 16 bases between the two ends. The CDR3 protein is CATSTDGASPLHF. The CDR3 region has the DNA TGTGCCACTTCGACAGACGGCGCTTCACCCCTCCACTTT.

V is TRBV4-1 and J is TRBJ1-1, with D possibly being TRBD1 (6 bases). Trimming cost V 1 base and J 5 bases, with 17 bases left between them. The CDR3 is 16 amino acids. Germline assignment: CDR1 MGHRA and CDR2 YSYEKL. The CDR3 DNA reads TGCGCCAGCAGCCAAGGGCAGGGGACCCGAACGACTGAAGCTTTCTTT. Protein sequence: CASSQGQGTRTTEAFF.

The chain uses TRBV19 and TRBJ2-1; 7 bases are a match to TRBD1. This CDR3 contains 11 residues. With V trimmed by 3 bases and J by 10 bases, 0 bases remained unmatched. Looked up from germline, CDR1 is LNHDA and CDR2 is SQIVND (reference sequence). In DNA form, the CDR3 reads TGTGCCAGTAGTATCAGGGGGGAGCAGTTCTTC. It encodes CASSIRGEQFF. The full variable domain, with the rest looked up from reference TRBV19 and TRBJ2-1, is DGGITQSPKYLFRKEGQNVTLSCEQNLNHDAMYWYRQDPGQGLRLIYYSQIVNDFQKGDIAEGYSVSREKKESFPLTVTSAQKNPTAFYLCASSIRGEQFFGPGTRLTVL.

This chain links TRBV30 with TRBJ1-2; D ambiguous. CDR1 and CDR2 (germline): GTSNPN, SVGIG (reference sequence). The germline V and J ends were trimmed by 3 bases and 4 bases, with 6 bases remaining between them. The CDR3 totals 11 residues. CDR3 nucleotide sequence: TGTGCCTGGAGAATCTTCTATGGCTACACCTTC. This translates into CAWRIFYGYTF.